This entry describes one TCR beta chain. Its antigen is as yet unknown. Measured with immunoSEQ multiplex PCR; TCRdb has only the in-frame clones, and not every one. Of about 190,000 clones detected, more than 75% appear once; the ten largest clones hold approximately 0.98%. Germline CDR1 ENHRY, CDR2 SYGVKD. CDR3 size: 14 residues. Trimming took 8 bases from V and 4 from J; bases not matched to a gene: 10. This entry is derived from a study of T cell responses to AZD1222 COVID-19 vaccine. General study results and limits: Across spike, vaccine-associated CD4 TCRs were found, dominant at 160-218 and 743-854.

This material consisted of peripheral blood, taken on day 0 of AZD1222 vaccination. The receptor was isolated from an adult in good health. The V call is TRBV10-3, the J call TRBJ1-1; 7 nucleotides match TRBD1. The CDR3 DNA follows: TGTGCCATCCAGCAGACAACAGGGGCCACTGAAGCTTTCTTT. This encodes CAIQQTTGATEAFF.